Listed below are T cell receptor beta chains from one sample, sequenced in a study of blood T cells in healthy people across ages. TCRdb ran MiXCR on the 5' RACE reads and lists one entry per CDR3 protein. Counted here are about 970,000 distinct CDR3 sequences, roughly 51% occurring once; the ten biggest clones make up about 22%. The sample comprised blood. The receptors derive from a woman in her sixties in good health. CDR3s include the opening cysteine and the closing phenylalanine or tryptophan. D genes are given only for firm matches. Expanded clones get a size class; other rows say once, few or many, or leave the size out.

CDR3 protein: CSAIRLAGDRADTQYF; J gene: TRBJ2-3; D gene: TRBD2; V gene: TRBV20-1; clone size: few
CDR3 protein: CASSFRWAGRSNEQYF; J gene: TRBJ2-7; D gene: -; V gene: TRBV5-1; clone size: -
CDR3 protein: CSARDPDPSGANVLTF; J gene: TRBJ2-6; D gene: -; V gene: TRBV20-1; clone size: -
CDR3 protein: CASSIGSNYGYTF; J gene: TRBJ1-2; D gene: -; V gene: TRBV12-3/TRBV12-4; clone size: -
CDR3 protein: CASSFQQGRYTDTQYF; J gene: TRBJ2-3; D gene: -; V gene: TRBV7-2; clone size: -
CDR3 protein: CASSDRVYNQPQHF; J gene: TRBJ1-5; D gene: TRBD1; V gene: TRBV6-5; clone size: -
CDR3 protein: CASSQAQANYGYTF; J gene: TRBJ1-2; D gene: -; V gene: TRBV3-1; clone size: -
CDR3 protein: CSARDPPRDEQFF; J gene: TRBJ2-1; D gene: -; V gene: TRBV20-1; clone size: -
CDR3 protein: CSARSGQGGNEQFF; J gene: TRBJ2-1; D gene: TRBD1; V gene: TRBV20-1; clone size: few
CDR3 protein: CASSFPGQGACEQYF; J gene: TRBJ2-7; D gene: TRBD1; V gene: TRBV7-9; clone size: -
CDR3 protein: CASSYPGGGTEGYTF; J gene: TRBJ1-2; D gene: -; V gene: TRBV6-6; clone size: -
CDR3 protein: CASRSGGFGQTFKETQYF; J gene: -; D gene: -; V gene: TRBV11-2; clone size: -
CDR3 protein: CASSVVSGVTQETQYF; J gene: TRBJ2-5; D gene: TRBD2; V gene: TRBV9; clone size: -
CDR3 protein: CSARDVRSDTQYF; J gene: TRBJ2-3; D gene: -; V gene: TRBV20-1; clone size: -
CDR3 protein: CASSKLAGTGSYEQYF; J gene: TRBJ2-7; D gene: TRBD1; V gene: TRBV7-2; clone size: -
CDR3 protein: CASSRQVQLLNEKLFF; J gene: TRBJ1-4; D gene: -; V gene: TRBV12-3/TRBV12-4; clone size: few
CDR3 protein: CSVELPGWGELFF; J gene: TRBJ2-2; D gene: -; V gene: TRBV29-1; clone size: -
CDR3 protein: CASSPRAGNEQFF; J gene: TRBJ2-1; D gene: -; V gene: TRBV5-1; clone size: once
CDR3 protein: CASSGGGETQYF; J gene: TRBJ2-5; D gene: -; V gene: TRBV27; clone size: many
CDR3 protein: CASSPNGLAGSSYNEQFF; J gene: TRBJ2-1; D gene: TRBD2; V gene: TRBV4-2; clone size: few
CDR3 protein: CSADSGRDLEQYF; J gene: TRBJ2-7; D gene: TRBD2; V gene: TRBV20-1; clone size: -
CDR3 protein: CASGSYAYEQYF; J gene: -; D gene: -; V gene: TRBV10-2; clone size: -
CDR3 protein: CASSPRTGEANYGYTF; J gene: TRBJ1-2; D gene: TRBD1; V gene: TRBV4-1; clone size: -
CDR3 protein: CASGKAGTNTGELFF; J gene: TRBJ2-2; D gene: TRBD2; V gene: TRBV27; clone size: -
CDR3 protein: CASRASGTSGSQYF; J gene: TRBJ2-7; D gene: TRBD2; V gene: TRBV27; clone size: -
CDR3 protein: CSARTSYYEQYF; J gene: TRBJ2-7; D gene: -; V gene: TRBV29-1; clone size: many
CDR3 protein: CASSFGLAEDDEQYF; J gene: TRBJ2-7; D gene: TRBD2; V gene: TRBV5-6; clone size: -